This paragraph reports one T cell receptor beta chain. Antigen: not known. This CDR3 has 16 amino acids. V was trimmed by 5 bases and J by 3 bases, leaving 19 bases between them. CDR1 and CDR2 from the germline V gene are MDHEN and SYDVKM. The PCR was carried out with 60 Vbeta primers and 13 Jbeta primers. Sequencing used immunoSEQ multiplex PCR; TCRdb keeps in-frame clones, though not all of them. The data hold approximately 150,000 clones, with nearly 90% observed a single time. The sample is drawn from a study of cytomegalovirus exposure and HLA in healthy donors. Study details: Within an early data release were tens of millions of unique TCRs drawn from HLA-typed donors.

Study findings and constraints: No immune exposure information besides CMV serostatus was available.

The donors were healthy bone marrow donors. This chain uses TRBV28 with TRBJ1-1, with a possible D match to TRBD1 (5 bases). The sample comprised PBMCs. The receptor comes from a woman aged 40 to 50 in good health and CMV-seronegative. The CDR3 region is CASSTRFGKGDTEAFF. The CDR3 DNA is TGTGCCAGCAGTACCAGGTTCGGAAAAGGGGACACTGAAGCTTTCTTT.